The 18 T cell receptor beta chains listed next were all sequenced from one sample in a study of blood T cell repertoires in COVID-19. Libraries were prepared by immunoSEQ multiplex PCR; TCRdb keeps only in-frame clonotypes and omits some of them. The sample gives about 250,000 clones, approximately 91% of which show up once; around 2% is in the top ten. Sequencing was carried out using peripheral blood. Receptor source: a woman aged 40 to 50 who had recovered from COVID-19.

The chain couples TRBV18 to TRBJ2-3; 7 positions match TRBD2. The CDR3 loop spans 16 amino acids. Looked up from germline, CDR1 is KGHSH and CDR2 is LQKENI. With V trimmed by 3 bases and J by 2 bases, 8 bases remained unmatched. The CDR3 reads CASSPPPSGYTDTQYF. The CDR3 nucleotides are TGTGCCAGCTCACCGCCCCCTAGCGGTTACACAGATACGCAGTATTTT.

This clone was seen only once. V gene TRBV7-9 combines with J gene TRBJ1-3; unclear D gene. V was pared by 2 bases and J by 0 bases, with 14 bases between. Germline V gene data show CDR1 as SEHNR and CDR2 as FQNEAQ (reference sequence). CDR3 length equals 17 residues. CDR3 region: CASSLRTARPSGNTIYF. The CDR3, as DNA: TGTGCCAGCAGCTTACGTACAGCCAGACCCTCTGGAAACACCATATATTTT.

The rearrangement joins TRBV2 to TRBJ2-3; D perhaps matches TRBD1 (5 bases). Trimming pared 5 bases from V and 1 base from J, leaving 13 bases between. This CDR3 comprises 15 residues. Germline CDR1 reads SNHLY; CDR2 reads FYNNEI. The CDR3 protein is CASSPLVGGTDTQYF. CDR3 nucleotide sequence: TGTGCCAGCAGTCCCCTAGTAGGGGGCACAGATACGCAGTATTTT.

The chain links TRBV4-3 to TRBJ2-2, with TRBD1 as a possible D gene (6 bases). V dropped 4 bases and J dropped 5 bases, with 11 bases sitting between them. CDR3 length: 14 residues. Germline CDR1 reads LGHNA; CDR2 reads YSLEER. CDR3 coding DNA: TGCGCCAGCAGCCGAACAGGGCGTACCGGGGAGCTGTTTTTT. Amino acids: CASSRTGRTGELFF.

The chain combines TRBV2 with TRBJ2-3, with D perhaps TRBD2 (5 bases). V dropped 7 bases and J dropped 2 bases, with 13 bases sitting between them. The CDR3 covers 14 residues. The germline CDR1 and CDR2 sequences are SNHLY and FYNNEI. CDR3 sequence (DNA): TGTGCCAGCACCGGGATCCCTTCCACAGATACGCAGTATTTT. Amino acid sequence: CASTGIPSTDTQYF.

The chain joins TRBV6-2 or TRBV6-3 to TRBJ2-1; no clear D gene. Trimming cost V 6 bases and J 10 bases, with 10 bases left between them. Germline lookup yields CDR1 MNHEY and CDR2 SVGEGT. The CDR3 spans 11 residues. This CDR3 reads CASSNYLEQFF. In DNA form, the CDR3 reads TGTGCCAGCAGCAACTATTTAGAGCAGTTCTTC.

V gene TRBV12-5 combines with J gene TRBJ2-3, with 10 bases matching TRBD2. Germline CDR1 is LGHNT and CDR2 is FRNRAP. The CDR3 covers 17 residues. Trimming removed 1 base from V and 6 bases from J; junction bases left unmatched: 10. In DNA form, the CDR3 reads TGTGCTAGTGGTTTGGCGTCTAGCGGGAGCCGGGTGGATACGCAGTATTTT. It specifies CASGLASSGSRVDTQYF.

The V gene is TRBV11-3, the J gene TRBJ1-6; D call uncertain. The CDR3 totals 15 residues. CDR1 and CDR2 from the germline V gene are SGHNT and YENEEA. V dropped 2 bases and J dropped 10 bases, with 15 bases sitting between them. CDR3 nucleotides: TGTGCCAGCAGCTTAACTAGCCCCTTCTTATCACCCCTCCACTTT. This sequence encodes CASSLTSPFLSPLHF.

The V gene is TRBV27, the J gene TRBJ1-4, with no clear D. CDR1 is MNHEY and CDR2 is SMNVEV in the germline V gene (reference sequence). With 2 bases removed from V and 8 bases from J, the gap between germline ends came to 12 bases. The CDR3 totals 14 residues. The chain's CDR3 is CASSLIDSREKLFF. The CDR3 DNA is TGTGCCAGCAGTTTAATCGATTCCAGGGAAAAACTGTTTTTT.

This clone came up a few times. V gene TRBV7-3 combines with J gene TRBJ1-1, with D unclear. The CDR3 extends over 13 amino acids. Germline V gene data show CDR1 as SGHTA and CDR2 as FQGTGA. Trimming removed 1 base at V and 5 bases at J, with 8 bases between. As DNA, the CDR3 is TGTGCCAGCAGCTTAAGTTCCGGGACTGAAGCTTTCTTT. Its translation: CASSLSSGTEAFF. The whole variable domain, remainder taken from reference TRBV7-3 and TRBJ1-1, is GAGVSQTPSNKVTEKGKYVELRCDPISGHTALYWYRQSLGQGPEFLIYFQGTGAADDSGLPNDRFFAVRPEGSVSTLKIQRTERGDSAVYLCASSLSSGTEAFFGQGTRLTVV.

The chain recombines TRBV5-5 with TRBJ2-2; 9 bases are a match to TRBD1. This CDR3 is built from 15 residues. Germline V lookup: CDR1 SGHKS, CDR2 YYEKEE (reference sequence). Trimming cost V 2 bases and J 5 bases; bases outside gene matches: 4. The CDR3 loop reads CASSLQGAQTGELFF. The CDR3 nucleotides read TGTGCCAGCAGCTTACAGGGGGCGCAAACCGGGGAGCTGTTTTTT. The complete variable domain, with remaining parts taken from reference TRBV5-5 and TRBJ2-2, reads DAGVTQSPTHLIKTRGQQVTLRCSPISGHKSVSWYQQVLGQGPQFIFQYYEKEERGRGNFPDRFSARQFPNYSSELNVNALLLGDSALYLCASSLQGAQTGELFFGEGSRLTVL.

The rearrangement links TRBV19 to TRBJ1-5; 7 positions match TRBD1. J gave up 6 bases and V 5 bases, and 13 bases lay outside the gene matches. This CDR3 region has 16 residues. The V gene's germline CDR1 is LNHDA and CDR2 SQIVND (reference sequence). The CDR3 is CASSLPGTVGFQPQHF. The CDR3 DNA sequence: TGTGCCAGTAGTTTGCCTGGGACAGTGGGCTTTCAGCCCCAGCATTTT.

This rearrangement joins TRBV4-3 to TRBJ2-1; 13 positions match TRBD2. The CDR3 is 15 residues long. The junction had 5 bases not matched to a gene; V was cut back by 3 bases and J by 9 bases. Per the germline V gene, CDR1 is LGHNA and CDR2 is YSLEER. The CDR3 nucleotides are TGCGCCAGCAGCCACGGGACTAGCGGGACGGGTGAGCAGTTCTTC. Translating gives CASSHGTSGTGEQFF.

The CDR3 sequence: CASSLGQGDYGYTF. CDR3 bases: TGTGCCAGCAGCTTGGGACAGGGCGACTATGGCTACACCTTC. This chain connects TRBV7-9 to TRBJ1-2, with 9 bases lining up with TRBD1. The trim removed 3 bases at V and 3 bases at J, leaving 2 bases unmatched. Germline V lookup: CDR1 SEHNR, CDR2 FQNEAQ (reference sequence). This CDR3 comprises 14 residues.

The CDR3 DNA reads as TGTGCCAGCAGTTTTACGGGGAAGGAGTACTTC. Translated, it gives CASSFTGKEYF. The V gene is TRBV28, the J gene TRBJ2-7; possible D gene TRBD2, 5 bases. The CDR3 spans 11 residues. The germline V gene encodes CDR1 MDHEN and CDR2 SYDVKM. Trimming removed 3 bases from V and 11 bases from J, with 11 bases in between.

V usage is TRBV7-3 and J usage is TRBJ2-2; D not certain. The V end lost 2 bases, the J end lost 7 bases, and 5 bases lay between the germline ends. Per the germline V gene, CDR1 is SGHTA and CDR2 is FQGTGA. This CDR3 region has 12 residues. CDR3 protein: CASSLPGGELFF. CDR3 DNA: TGTGCCAGCAGCTTACCAGGCGGGGAGCTGTTTTTT.

The chain links TRBV6-2 or TRBV6-3 to TRBJ1-5, with D perhaps matching TRBD1 (6 bases). Trimming took 5 bases from V and 6 from J, leaving 17 bases between them. This CDR3 comprises 15 residues. Germline assignment: CDR1 MNHEY and CDR2 SVGEGT. The CDR3 DNA reads TGTGCCAGCAGTATGGCGGCAGGGGCGGGTCAGCCCCAGCATTTT. Amino acids: CASSMAAGAGQPQHF.

The count of this clone is one. This chain joins TRBV5-1 and TRBJ1-2; 8 bases match TRBD1. The CDR3 has 16 amino acids. The germline V gene encodes CDR1 SGHRS and CDR2 YFSETQ. The ends lost 0 bases at V and 4 bases at J; junction bases unmatched: 8. CDR3 nucleotide sequence: TGCGCCAGCAGCTTGGGTTTGACAGGGGCCACCTATGGCTACACCTTC. Protein: CASSLGLTGATYGYTF. Full variable domain (remainder filled in from reference TRBV5-1 and TRBJ1-2): KAGVTQTPRYLIKTRGQQVTLSCSPISGHRSVSWYQQTPGQGLQFLFEYFSETQRNKGNFPGRFSGRQFSNSRSEMNVSTLELGDSALYLCASSLGLTGATYGYTFGSGTRLTVV.